This record covers a single T cell receptor (beta chain). The method was immunoSEQ multiplex PCR; TCRdb's version includes in-frame clones alone and lacks a portion of them. The sample lists 35,000 to 50,000 clones, roughly 86% occurring once. The source of the sample is a study of OX40 agonist ivuxolimab in advanced cancers. This CDR3 has 16 amino acids. The germline V gene has CDR1 LGHNA and CDR2 YSLEER. Trimming shortened V by 0 bases and J by 5 bases, and 16 bases separated the two germline ends. The chain combines TRBV4-3 with TRBJ1-2; D not resolved. The starting material was CD4+ or CD8+ T cells sorted from blood, obtained in a trial of the OX40 agonist ivuxolimab. The TCR comes from an adult with an advanced solid tumor such as melanoma, head and neck, liver or kidney cancer. This chain's CDR3 is CASSQDIEGNIYGYTF. CDR3 nucleotides: TGCGCCAGCAGCCAAGATATTGAAGGGAACATATATGGCTACACCTTC.